One sample yielded the 13 T cell receptor beta chains listed below, sequenced in a study of shared clonotypes between healthy human individuals. This table comes from immunoSEQ multiplex PCR, and its TCRdb copy is limited to in-frame clones, with some not included. This sample has roughly 890,000 clones, with nearly 95% found just once. Naive CD8 cells lacked CD45RO and underwent positive selection for CCR7, leaving out terminally differentiated effector memory CD45RA+ cells. The sample consisted of naive CD8+ T cells sorted from blood. Receptor source: a man aged 25-45 years in good health.

The chain couples TRBV7-9 to TRBJ2-1; TRBD2 might be the D (5 bases). V gave up 7 bases and J gave up 8 bases, with 15 bases separating them. This CDR3 has 13 residues. From germline, CDR1 is SEHNR and CDR2 FQNEAQ (reference sequence). CDR3 coding DNA: TGTGCCAGCACCACCTCAGTGAGGGATGAGCAGTTCTTC. Amino acid sequence: CASTTSVRDEQFF.

This clone was seen a handful of times. The gene calls are TRBV6-1 and TRBJ2-1; TRBD1 aligns across 9 bases. Germline CDR1 is MNHNS and CDR2 is SASEGT. After removal of 2 bases from V and 1 base from J, the junction contained 3 bases not matched to a gene. The CDR3 totals 16 residues. In DNA, the CDR3 is TGTGCCAGCAGTGAATGGGGACAGGGATCCTACAATGAGCAGTTCTTC. Amino acid sequence: CASSEWGQGSYNEQFF.

This clone was counted a single time. The chain links TRBV7-9 to TRBJ1-1, with 11 bases identical to TRBD1. V was clipped by 5 bases and J by 4 bases; unmatched bases: 6. Germline V gene lookup returns CDR1 SEHNR and CDR2 FQNEAQ (reference sequence). CDR3 length: 15 amino acids. The CDR3 here is CASSAGQGVVTEAFF. As DNA, the CDR3 is TGTGCCAGCAGCGCGGGACAGGGGGTGGTCACTGAAGCTTTCTTT.

The V call is TRBV7-9, the J call TRBJ2-1, with D uncertain. This CDR3 spans 13 amino acids. The V and J ends lost 2 bases and 8 bases respectively, with 10 bases between them. Germline CDR1 and CDR2: SEHNR and FQNEAQ (reference sequence). The CDR3 coding sequence is TGTGCCAGCAGCTTACTGCCGTGGGATGAGCAGTTCTTC. Translation: CASSLLPWDEQFF.

The rearrangement links TRBV27 to TRBJ2-7, with 7 bases fitting TRBD1. V shed 5 bases and J 5 bases; nucleotides not matched to a gene: 15. The germline CDR1 and CDR2 sequences are MNHEY and SMNVEV (reference sequence). The CDR3 runs 16 residues. The chain's CDR3 is CASSLLGTAGPNEQYF. CDR3 DNA: TGTGCCAGCAGTCTGCTCGGGACAGCCGGGCCCAACGAGCAGTACTTC.

J is TRBJ2-7 and V is TRBV28; D may be TRBD1 or TRBD2 (9 bases each). The CDR3 covers 18 residues. Germline values: CDR1 MDHEN, CDR2 SYDVKM. V was shortened by 4 bases and J by 6 bases, with 28 bases between the two germline ends. The CDR3 DNA follows: TGTGCCAGCAGTTCATGGGACAGGGTTTTGGCTAGCGGGATCGAGCAGTACTTC. Translation gives CASSSWDRVLASGIEQYF.

The chain is built from TRBV23-1 and TRBJ2-2; 9 positions agree with TRBD1. TRBV23-1 is flagged as an ORF with uncertain function. V trimming: 9 bases; J trimming: 4 bases; junction bases outside the gene matches: 15. The CDR3 has 17 residues. CDR3: CASSKGRDRVVTGELFF. The DNA for the CDR3 is TGCGCCAGTTCCAAAGGCCGGGACAGGGTTGTCACCGGGGAGCTGTTTTTT.

The chain combines TRBV27 with TRBJ2-1; D perhaps matches TRBD2 (5 bases). The CDR3 contains 13 residues. Trimming took 2 bases from V and 7 from J, leaving 9 bases between them. CDR1 MNHEY and CDR2 SMNVEV come from the germline V gene (reference sequence). As DNA, the CDR3 is TGTGCCAGCAGTTTAGGACTCCTTAATGAGCAGTTCTTC. It encodes CASSLGLLNEQFF.

This clone has a single count. V gene TRBV28 combines with J gene TRBJ2-7, with 10 bases matching TRBD2. The V segment lost 2 bases and the J segment 4 bases; nucleotides outside the gene matches: 11. The CDR3 extends over 17 amino acids. Per germline, CDR1 MDHEN and CDR2 SYDVKM. The CDR3 region is CASSLARLAGDQYEQYF. The CDR3 DNA reads as TGTGCCAGCAGTTTAGCCCGTCTAGCGGGAGATCAATACGAGCAGTACTTC.

This clone was observed a single time. The chain carries TRBV9 and TRBJ2-5, with D possibly TRBD1 on 5 matching bases. Germline V gene sequence: CDR1 SGDLS, CDR2 YYNGEE. The ends were cut back, 3 bases at V and 3 bases at J, with 12 bases in the middle. The CDR3 runs 14 residues. CDR3: CASSELGLEETQYF. The CDR3 DNA reads TGTGCCAGCAGCGAGTTGGGGCTTGAAGAGACCCAGTACTTC.

This chain connects TRBV4-1 to TRBJ2-1; weak D call: TRBD2 (5 bases). The CDR3 consists of 14 residues. Germline-derived CDR1 and CDR2 are MGHRA and YSYEKL. The V gene lost 4 bases and the J gene lost 5 bases, with 12 bases spanning the gap. The CDR3 sequence: CASSLPRADNEQFF. CDR3 DNA: TGCGCCAGCAGCCTCCCGCGGGCCGACAATGAGCAGTTCTTC.

Remarks on this clone: Distinct nucleotide sequences in the sample also encode this CDR3. V usage is TRBV7-9 and J usage is TRBJ2-3; a possible D gene is TRBD1 (5 bases). With 0 bases removed from V and 1 base from J, the gap between germline ends came to 8 bases. The germline gives CDR1 SEHNR, CDR2 FQNEAQ (reference sequence). This CDR3 region has 15 residues. The CDR3 coding sequence is TGTGCCAGCAGCTTAGCGCAGGGCCGCACAGATACGCAGTATTTT. It yields the protein CASSLAQGRTDTQYF.

The chain couples TRBV28 to TRBJ2-7, with 8 bases identical to TRBD1. CDR3 length equals 15 residues. Germline values: CDR1 MDHEN, CDR2 SYDVKM. V shed 3 bases, J shed 3 bases, and the junction held 7 bases outside the gene matches. The CDR3 protein is CASSLLPGQDYEQYF. Written as DNA, the CDR3 is TGTGCCAGCAGTTTGCTCCCGGGACAGGACTACGAGCAGTACTTC.